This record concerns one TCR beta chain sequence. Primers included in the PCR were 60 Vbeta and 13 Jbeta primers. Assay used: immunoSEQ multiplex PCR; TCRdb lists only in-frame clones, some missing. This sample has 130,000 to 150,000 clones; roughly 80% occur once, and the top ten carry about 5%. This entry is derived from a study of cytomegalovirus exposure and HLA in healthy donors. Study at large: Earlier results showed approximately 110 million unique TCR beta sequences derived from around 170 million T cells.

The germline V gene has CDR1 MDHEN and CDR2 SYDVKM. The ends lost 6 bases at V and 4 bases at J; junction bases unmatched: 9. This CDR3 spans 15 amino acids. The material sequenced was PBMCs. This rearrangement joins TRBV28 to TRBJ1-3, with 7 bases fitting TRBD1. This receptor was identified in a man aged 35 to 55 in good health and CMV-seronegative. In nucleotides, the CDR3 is TGTGCCAGCAGCCTCCGGTTAGGGGGCGGAAACACCATATATTTT. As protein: CASSLRLGGGNTIYF.